This T cell receptor (beta chain) appears in the sequencing data of a study of T cell responses to AZD1222 COVID-19 vaccine. Overall study: Researchers grouped second doses given at about 4 or about 12 weeks into one pool. The study, taken as a whole, reports: Donors, mostly white British, included more females; clonal diversity was possibly underestimated. Two AZD1222 administrations were followed by greater Spike-specific TCR breadth and depth. Regions 160-218 and 743-854 dominated among vaccine-associated CD4 TCRs spanning spike.

On this clone: Its antigen is unidentified.

Sequencing was performed with immunoSEQ multiplex PCR; in TCRdb, only in-frame clones are kept and a portion is missing. The sample includes fewer than 120,000 clones, roughly 85% of them seen just once. CDR3 size: 14 residues. Germline lookup yields CDR1 SQVTM and CDR2 ANQGSEA. The trim removed 6 bases at V and 5 bases at J, leaving 4 bases unmatched. This sequence was found in an adult in good health. Specimen: peripheral blood, collected on day 0 of AZD1222 vaccination. V is TRBV29-1 and J is TRBJ2-1; 13 nucleotides agree with TRBD2. CDR3 sequence: CSVRTSGSDNEQFF. CDR3 in DNA: TGCAGCGTCCGGACTAGCGGGAGCGACAATGAGCAGTTCTTC.